This is a list of T cell receptor beta chains from one sample in a study of cytomegalovirus exposure and HLA in healthy donors. Method: immunoSEQ multiplex PCR; TCRdb's copy keeps in-frame clones and lacks some. Altogether 200,000 to 250,000 clones are present, 70% to 85% being singletons, with the ten largest covering approximately 2.6%. The material sequenced was PBMCs. These TCRs come from a woman aged 60-75 years in good health and CMV-seropositive. Each CDR3 is given with its conserved first and last residue. A D gene is named only where the DNA matches it firmly. Part of the rows lack a size; the others show once, few, many or a class for expanded clones.

V gene	J gene	clone size	D gene	CDR3 DNA	CDR3 protein
TRBV18	TRBJ2-2	.	.	TGTGCCAGCTCGAAGAGTGGCGGGGAGCTGTTTTTT	CASSKSGGELFF
TRBV5-1	TRBJ1-2	.	.	TGCGCCAGCAGCTTGGAGCCGGCTAACTATGGCTACACCTTC	CASSLEPANYGYTF
TRBV6-6	TRBJ1-1	.	.	TGTGCCAGCAGTCCGGGACATGGGAACACTGAAGCTTTCTTT	CASSPGHGNTEAFF
TRBV19	TRBJ2-7	.	TRBD1	TGTGCCAGTAGTAGAGAGACAGGGACCTCCTACGAGCAGTACTTC	CASSRETGTSYEQYF
TRBV5-1	TRBJ2-7	.	TRBD1	TGCGCCAGCAGACCCGGGACAGGGGACTCCTACGAGCAGTACTTC	CASRPGTGDSYEQYF
TRBV28	TRBJ1-1	.	.	TGTGCCAGCAGTTTAGGGGAGACGGACAGACAGAACACTGAAGCTTTCTTT	CASSLGETDRQNTEAFF
TRBV19	TRBJ2-7	.	.	TGTGCCAGTAGTCCTCCAGACTCCTACGAGCAGTACTTC	CASSPPDSYEQYF
TRBV4-3	TRBJ2-1	few	TRBD2	TGCGCCAGCAGCCAAGGAGGGCGGGGGGCAGACTACAATGAGCAGTTCTTC	CASSQGGRGADYNEQFF
TRBV19	TRBJ1-4	.	.	TGTGCCCTTAATTGGGAGGGACTTAATGAAAAACTGTTTTTT	CALNWEGLNEKLFF
TRBV6-6	TRBJ2-5	.	.	TGTGCCAGCAGAGCCGCGAAGGGGCAAGAGACCCAGTACTTC	CASRAAKGQETQYF
TRBV5-1	TRBJ1-6	few	.	TGCGCCAGCAGCTTGGGGTCCGGAGCTCCTAGATCTTCACCCCTCCACTTT	CASSLGSGAPRSSPLHF
TRBV5-4	TRBJ2-5	few	.	TGTGCCAGCAGCTTAAGTCGAGGAGAGACCCAGTACTTC	CASSLSRGETQYF
TRBV5-1	TRBJ2-3	.	TRBD2	TGCGCCAGCAGCCGGGACTACAATCCCGGGGATACGCAGTATTTT	CASSRDYNPGDTQYF
TRBV28	TRBJ2-7	.	.	TGTGCCAGCAGTTCCGGGATATCCTACGAGCAGTACTTC	CASSSGISYEQYF
TRBV18	TRBJ1-1	few	.	TGTGCCAGCTCACCGCGTAGCACGAACACTGAAGCTTTCTTT	CASSPRSTNTEAFF
TRBV7-9	TRBJ1-2	few	TRBD1	TGTGCCAGCAGCTTAGTCCCAGGGGGAAACTATGGCTACACCTTC	CASSLVPGGNYGYTF
TRBV28	TRBJ1-1	few	.	TGTGCCAGCAGTTCCGCCGGGTTGAGGGCTGATTCGGCGGAGGACCTCGTTGTCTTT	CASSSAGLRADSAEDLVVF
TRBV19	TRBJ1-5	.	TRBD1	TGTGCCAGTAGTGGAACCAGGGGGCAGCCCCAGCATTTT	CASSGTRGQPQHF
TRBV28	TRBJ1-6	.	.	TGTGCCAGCACTCGGGACAATAATTCACCCCTCCACTTT	CASTRDNNSPLHF
TRBV21-1	TRBJ1-5	few	.	TGTGCCAGCGGTGCCAAGGGGGATAATCAGCCCCAGCATTTT	CASGAKGDNQPQHF
TRBV30	TRBJ1-1	.	.	TGTGCCTGGACCGCTGGGACAAACCCAGCTTTCTTT	CAWTAGTNPAFF
TRBV6-6	TRBJ1-3	once	.	TGTGCCAGCAGATCAACCAGGAACTCTGGAAACACCATATATTTT	CASRSTRNSGNTIYF
TRBV28	TRBJ2-3	few	.	TGTGCCAGCAGTTTACCTCCCGGGGGAATAGCAGATACGCAGTATTTT	CASSLPPGGIADTQYF
TRBV7-9	TRBJ1-2	.	.	TGTGCCAGCAGCCTGCGGGACTTCTATGGCTACACCTTC	CASSLRDFYGYTF